The present T cell receptor (beta chain) was sequenced within a study of CD8 T cells in ankylosing spondylitis. Study-wide findings and caveats: The clones that were linked to disease were reported to be significantly enriched in matched synovial fluid samples from ankylosing spondylitis patients. Seemingly distinctive of ankylosing spondylitis blood was a TCR beta motif formed by eight highly homologous variants. Previously reported in reactive arthritis synovial fluid and blood were some of the motif variants.

Making the TCR beta libraries involved quantitative 5'-RACE with molecular barcodes. MiXCR, applied by TCRdb to the 5' RACE reads, yields one record per CDR3 protein. The sample carries 350,000 to 450,000 distinct CDR3 sequences, around 20% recorded once. About this clonotype itself: Antigen specificity is unknown.

The junction had 6 bases not matched to a gene; V was cut back by 2 bases and J by 1 base. The CDR3 totals 16 residues. Germline CDR1 reads SNHLY; CDR2 reads FYNNEI. J is TRBJ2-3 and V is TRBV2, with 7 nucleotides matching TRBD2. This clonotype originated in a male donor with ankylosing spondylitis or in good health (not recorded which). The material sequenced was blood, either unsorted or a sorted T cell fraction (not recorded which). The CDR3 sequence: CASSEWRRGGTDTQYF. In DNA, the CDR3 is TGTGCCAGCAGTGAATGGCGCCGGGGGGGCACAGATACGCAGTATTTT.